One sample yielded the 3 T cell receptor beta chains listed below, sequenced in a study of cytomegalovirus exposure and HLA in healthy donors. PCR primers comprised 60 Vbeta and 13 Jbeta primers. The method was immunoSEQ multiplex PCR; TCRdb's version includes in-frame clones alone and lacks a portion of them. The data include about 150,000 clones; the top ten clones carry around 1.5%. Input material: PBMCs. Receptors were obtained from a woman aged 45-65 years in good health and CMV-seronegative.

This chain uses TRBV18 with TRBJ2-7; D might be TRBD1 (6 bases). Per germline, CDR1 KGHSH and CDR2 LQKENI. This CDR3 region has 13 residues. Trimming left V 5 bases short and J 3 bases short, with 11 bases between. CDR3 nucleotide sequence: TGTGCCAGCTCAACCGGGACAAACTACGAGCAGTACTTC. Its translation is CASSTGTNYEQYF.

This CDR3 is CASTQRLAGGETQYF. The CDR3 bases are TGTGCCAGCACCCAGAGGCTAGCGGGAGGGGAGACCCAGTACTTC. The chain has TRBV27 and TRBJ2-5, with 12 positions matching TRBD2. The junction had 8 bases not matched to a gene; V was cut back by 7 bases and J by 5 bases. The CDR3 has 15 residues. The germline CDR1 and CDR2 sequences are MNHEY and SMNVEV (reference sequence).

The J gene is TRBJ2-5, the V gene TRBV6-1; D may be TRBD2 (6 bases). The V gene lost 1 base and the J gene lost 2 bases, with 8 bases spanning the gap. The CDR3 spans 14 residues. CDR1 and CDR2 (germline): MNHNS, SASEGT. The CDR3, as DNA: TGTGCCAGCAGTGAAGGGGGGGTACAAGAGACCCAGTACTTC. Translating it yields CASSEGGVQETQYF.